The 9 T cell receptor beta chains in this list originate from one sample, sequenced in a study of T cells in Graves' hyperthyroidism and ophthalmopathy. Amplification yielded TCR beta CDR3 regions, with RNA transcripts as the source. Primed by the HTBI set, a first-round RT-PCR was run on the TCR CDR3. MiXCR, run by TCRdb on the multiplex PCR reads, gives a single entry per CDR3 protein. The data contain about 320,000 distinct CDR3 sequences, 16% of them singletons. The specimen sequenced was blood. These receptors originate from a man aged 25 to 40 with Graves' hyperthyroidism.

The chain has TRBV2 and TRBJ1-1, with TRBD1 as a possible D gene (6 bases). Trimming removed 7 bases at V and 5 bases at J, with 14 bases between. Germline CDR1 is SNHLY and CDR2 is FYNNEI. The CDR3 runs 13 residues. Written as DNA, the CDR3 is TGTGCCAGCACTTGGGGACATCGAACTGAAGCTTTCTTT. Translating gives CASTWGHRTEAFF.

CDR3: CASSMDRSSYNEQFF. In DNA, the CDR3 is TGCGCCAGCAGCATGGACAGGAGCTCCTACAATGAGCAGTTCTTC. This chain uses TRBV5-1 with TRBJ2-1; TRBD1 agrees at 7 bases. This CDR3 has 15 amino acids. Germline V lookup: CDR1 SGHRS, CDR2 YFSETQ. The ends lost 4 bases at V and 0 bases at J; junction bases unmatched: 4.

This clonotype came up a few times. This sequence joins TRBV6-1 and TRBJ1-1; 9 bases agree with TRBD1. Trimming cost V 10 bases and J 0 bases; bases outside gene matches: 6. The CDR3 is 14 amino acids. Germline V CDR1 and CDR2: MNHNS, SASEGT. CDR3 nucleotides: TGTGCCACGGGACAGGGAGAAATGAACACTGAAGCTTTCTTT. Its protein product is CATGQGEMNTEAFF.

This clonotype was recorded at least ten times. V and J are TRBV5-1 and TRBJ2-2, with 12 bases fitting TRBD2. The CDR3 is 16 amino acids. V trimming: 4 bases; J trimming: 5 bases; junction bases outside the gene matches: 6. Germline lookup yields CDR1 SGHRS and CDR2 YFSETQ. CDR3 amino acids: CASSSPSGRATGELFF. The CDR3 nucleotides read TGCGCCAGCAGCAGTCCTAGCGGGAGGGCAACCGGGGAGCTGTTTTTT.

The CDR3 sequence: CASSPPTGRGGYTF. The CDR3 DNA reads as TGTGCCAGCTCACCACCCACGGGGCGCGGTGGCTACACCTTC. The J gene is TRBJ1-2, the V gene TRBV18; perhaps TRBD1 as D (5 bases). From germline, CDR1 is KGHSH and CDR2 LQKENI. This CDR3 contains 14 residues. Trimming stripped 0 bases from V and 7 bases from J, with 12 bases between.

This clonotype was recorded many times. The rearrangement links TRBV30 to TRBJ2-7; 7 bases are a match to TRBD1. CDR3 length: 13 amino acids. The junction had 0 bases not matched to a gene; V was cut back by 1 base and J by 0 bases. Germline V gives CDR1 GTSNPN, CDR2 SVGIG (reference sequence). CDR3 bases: TGTGCCTGGAGTGGGGACAGCTCCTACGAGCAGTACTTC. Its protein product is CAWSGDSSYEQYF. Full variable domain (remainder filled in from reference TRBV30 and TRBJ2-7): SQTIHQWPATLVQPVGSPLSLECTVEGTSNPNLYWYRQAAGRGLQLLFYSVGIGQISSEVPQNLSASRPQDRQFILSSKKLLLSDSGFYLCAWSGDSSYEQYFGPGTRLTVT.

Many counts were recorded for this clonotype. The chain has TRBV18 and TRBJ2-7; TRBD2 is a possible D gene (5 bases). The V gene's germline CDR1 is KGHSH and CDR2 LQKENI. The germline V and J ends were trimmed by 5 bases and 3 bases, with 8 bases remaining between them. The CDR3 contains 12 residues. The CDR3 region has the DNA TGTGCCAGCTCATATGACTACTACGAGCAGTACTTC. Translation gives CASSYDYYEQYF.

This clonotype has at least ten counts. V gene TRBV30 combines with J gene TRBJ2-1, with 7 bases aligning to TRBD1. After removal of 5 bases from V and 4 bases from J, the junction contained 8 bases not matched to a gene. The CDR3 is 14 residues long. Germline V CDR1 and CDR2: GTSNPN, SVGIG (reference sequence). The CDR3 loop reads CAWDSGGTYNEQFF. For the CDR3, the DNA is TGTGCCTGGGATTCAGGGGGAACTTACAATGAGCAGTTCTTC.

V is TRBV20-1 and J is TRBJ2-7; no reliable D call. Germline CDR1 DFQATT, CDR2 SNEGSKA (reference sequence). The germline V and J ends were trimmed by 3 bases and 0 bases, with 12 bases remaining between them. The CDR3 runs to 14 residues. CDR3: CSARTSSASYEQYF. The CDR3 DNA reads TGCAGTGCTAGGACGTCCAGCGCCTCCTACGAGCAGTACTTC.